This is a list of T cell receptor beta chains from one sample in a study of blood T cell repertoires in COVID-19. TCRdb's copy holds only in-frame clones and misses some; the assay was immunoSEQ multiplex PCR. This table holds about 140,000 clones, 75% to 85% found once. The sequenced material came from peripheral blood. The receptors derive from a woman older than 75 with active or convalescent COVID-19. Both conserved end residues are part of each CDR3. D genes are given only for firm matches. Only part of the rows carry a size: once, few, many, or a class if the clone is expanded.

V: TRBV7-8
J: TRBJ2-3
size: .
D: .
CDR3: CASSLTGQITDTQYF
DNA: TGTGCCAGCAGCTTAACCGGACAGATAACAGATACGCAGTATTTT

V: TRBV6-5
J: TRBJ2-7
size: .
D: .
CDR3: CASGLGGPGEQYF
DNA: TGTGCCAGTGGACTCGGGGGGCCGGGGGAGCAGTACTTC

V: TRBV5-4
J: TRBJ1-4
size: .
D: .
CDR3: CASSLREGGEKLFF
DNA: TGTGCCAGCAGCTTGCGGGAGGGAGGTGAAAAACTGTTTTTT

V: TRBV9
J: TRBJ2-2
size: .
D: .
CDR3: CASSVELYRTDRTGELFF
DNA: TGTGCCAGCAGCGTAGAATTATACAGGACAGACAGGACCGGGGAGCTGTTTTTT

V: TRBV28
J: TRBJ1-6
size: .
D: TRBD1
CDR3: CASSPGQVLPLHF
DNA: TGTGCCAGCAGTCCGGGACAGGTGCTCCCCCTCCACTTT

V: TRBV2
J: TRBJ2-1
size: .
D: .
CDR3: CASSPDRTPLGHEQFF
DNA: TGTGCCAGCAGTCCTGATCGGACACCCCTTGGACATGAGCAGTTCTTC

V: TRBV28
J: TRBJ1-1
size: .
D: .
CDR3: CASSLHVGRNTEAFF
DNA: TGTGCCAGCAGTTTACACGTTGGGAGAAACACTGAAGCTTTCTTT

V: TRBV12-3/TRBV12-4
J: TRBJ1-2
size: .
D: .
CDR3: CASSFMGASGYTF
DNA: TGTGCCAGCAGTTTTATGGGGGCGAGTGGCTACACCTTC

V: TRBV6-4
J: TRBJ2-5
size: .
D: .
CDR3: CASSLHPRETQYF
DNA: TGTGCCAGCAGTTTACATCCGAGGGAGACCCAGTACTTC

V: TRBV9
J: TRBJ2-3
size: .
D: TRBD2
CDR3: CASSATSGASTDTQYF
DNA: TGTGCCAGCAGCGCGACTAGCGGGGCTAGCACAGATACGCAGTATTTT

V: TRBV19
J: TRBJ1-2
size: .
D: TRBD1
CDR3: CASSRRGQGAGGGYTF
DNA: TGTGCCAGTAGTCGACGAGGACAGGGGGCGGGTGGTGGCTACACCTTC

V: TRBV5-4
J: TRBJ1-1
size: .
D: TRBD1
CDR3: CASSLGTGGIVKNTEAFF
DNA: TGTGCCAGCAGCCTCGGGACAGGGGGGATAGTCAAGAACACTGAAGCTTTCTTT

V: TRBV6-1
J: TRBJ1-1
size: .
D: TRBD1
CDR3: CASSEAGTGGWAEAFF
DNA: TGTGCCAGCAGTGAAGCTGGGACAGGGGGCTGGGCTGAAGCTTTCTTT

V: TRBV7-9
J: TRBJ1-6
size: few
D: TRBD1
CDR3: CASSKGQGPYNSPLHF
DNA: TGTGCCAGCAGCAAAGGACAGGGCCCCTATAATTCACCCCTCCACTTT

V: TRBV10-2
J: TRBJ2-5
size: .
D: .
CDR3: CASSEVGGETQYF
DNA: TGCGCCAGCAGTGAGGTGGGAGGAGAGACCCAGTACTTC

V: TRBV7-2
J: TRBJ1-5
size: .
D: .
CDR3: CASSLDRDYNQPQHF
DNA: TGTGCCAGCAGCTTAGACAGGGATTACAATCAGCCCCAGCATTTT

V: TRBV2
J: TRBJ2-3
size: once
D: .
CDR3: CASRRSEVDTQYF
DNA: TGTGCCAGCAGAAGATCAGAGGTGGATACGCAGTATTTT

V: TRBV7-8
J: TRBJ1-3
size: .
D: .
CDR3: CASSLASFSGNTIYF
DNA: TGTGCCAGCAGCTTAGCATCTTTCTCTGGAAACACCATATATTTT

V: TRBV11-2
J: TRBJ2-2
size: .
D: .
CDR3: CASSISYTGELFF
DNA: TGTGCCAGCAGCATCTCCTACACCGGGGAGCTGTTTTTT

V: TRBV19
J: TRBJ2-6
size: few
D: .
CDR3: CASRQDSLSGANVLTF
DNA: TGTGCCAGTCGACAAGACAGCCTCTCTGGGGCCAACGTCCTGACTTTC

V: TRBV19
J: TRBJ2-7
size: once
D: TRBD2
CDR3: CASSIDPLAGAREQYF
DNA: TGTGCCAGTAGTATAGATCCCCTAGCGGGGGCCCGCGAGCAGTACTTC

V: TRBV5-1
J: TRBJ2-7
size: .
D: TRBD1
CDR3: CASSSETTGREQYF
DNA: TGCGCCAGCAGCTCAGAAACGACAGGGCGCGAGCAGTACTTC

V: TRBV3-1/TRBV3-2
J: TRBJ2-5
size: .
D: .
CDR3: CASSPPNRARETQYF
DNA: TGTGCCAGCAGCCCCCCAAACAGGGCGCGTGAGACCCAGTACTTC

V: TRBV7-9
J: TRBJ2-3
size: .
D: TRBD2
CDR3: CASSLVGSGGADTQYF
DNA: TGTGCCAGCAGCTTAGTGGGTAGCGGGGGTGCAGATACGCAGTATTTT

V: TRBV11-2
J: TRBJ1-1
size: .
D: TRBD1
CDR3: CASSLDPWQGGTEAFF
DNA: TGTGCCAGCAGCTTAGATCCCTGGCAGGGGGGCACTGAAGCTTTCTTT

V: TRBV18
J: TRBJ2-7
size: .
D: TRBD2
CDR3: CASSYSGGSSYEQYF
DNA: TGTGCCAGCTCCTACAGCGGGGGTAGCTCCTACGAGCAGTACTTC

V: TRBV5-1
J: TRBJ2-1
size: .
D: TRBD1
CDR3: CASSLVGQGASSYNEQFF
DNA: TGCGCCAGCAGCTTGGTAGGACAGGGGGCGAGCTCCTACAATGAGCAGTTCTTC

V: TRBV30
J: TRBJ2-7
size: .
D: .
CDR3: CAWSFGSTDYEQYF
DNA: TGTGCCTGGAGTTTTGGCAGCACAGATTACGAGCAGTACTTC

V: TRBV9
J: TRBJ1-1
size: .
D: TRBD1
CDR3: CASSVQGGYTEAFF
DNA: TGTGCCAGCAGCGTACAGGGGGGTTACACTGAAGCTTTCTTT

V: TRBV11-3
J: TRBJ2-3
size: few
D: .
CDR3: CASSRTGTDTQYF
DNA: TGTGCCAGCAGCCGTACGGGGACAGATACGCAGTATTTT

V: TRBV11-2
J: TRBJ1-3
size: .
D: .
CDR3: CASSLSPGVSGNTIYF
DNA: TGTGCCAGCAGCCTTTCGCCGGGGGTCTCTGGAAACACCATATATTTT

V: TRBV5-5
J: TRBJ1-1
size: few
D: .
CDR3: CASSLATEAFF
DNA: TGTGCCAGCAGCTTGGCGACTGAAGCTTTCTTT

V: TRBV4-2
J: TRBJ2-1
size: .
D: TRBD2
CDR3: CASSRAGSSYNEQFF
DNA: TGTGCCAGCAGTAGAGCGGGGAGCTCCTACAATGAGCAGTTCTTC

V: TRBV2
J: TRBJ1-2
size: .
D: TRBD1
CDR3: CASMTGTRYGYTF
DNA: TGTGCCAGTATGACAGGGACGCGGTATGGCTACACCTTC

V: TRBV5-1
J: TRBJ1-1
size: .
D: .
CDR3: CASSLAVLNTEAFF
DNA: TGCGCCAGCAGCTTGGCCGTGTTGAACACTGAAGCTTTCTTT

V: TRBV9
J: TRBJ2-1
size: .
D: TRBD2
CDR3: CASSPPWAGRDEQFF
DNA: TGTGCCAGCAGCCCCCCTTGGGCAGGGAGGGATGAGCAGTTCTTC

V: TRBV6-1
J: TRBJ1-1
size: many
D: TRBD1
CDR3: CASSALPGQMTREAFF
DNA: TGTGCCAGCAGTGCTCTTCCGGGACAGATGACCAGAGAAGCTTTCTTT

V: TRBV2
J: TRBJ2-1
size: .
D: TRBD2
CDR3: CASSGPSGGAYEQFF
DNA: TGTGCCAGCAGTGGCCCTAGCGGGGGGGCCTATGAGCAGTTCTTC

V: TRBV4-3
J: TRBJ1-2
size: .
D: .
CDR3: CASSQESQGSNLVNYGYTF
DNA: TGCGCCAGCAGCCAAGAGTCGCAGGGAAGCAATCTAGTTAACTATGGCTACACCTTC

V: TRBV18
J: TRBJ1-2
size: .
D: .
CDR3: CASSPRLPETGAYGYTF
DNA: TGTGCCAGCTCACCAAGGCTTCCGGAGACAGGTGCTTATGGCTACACCTTC